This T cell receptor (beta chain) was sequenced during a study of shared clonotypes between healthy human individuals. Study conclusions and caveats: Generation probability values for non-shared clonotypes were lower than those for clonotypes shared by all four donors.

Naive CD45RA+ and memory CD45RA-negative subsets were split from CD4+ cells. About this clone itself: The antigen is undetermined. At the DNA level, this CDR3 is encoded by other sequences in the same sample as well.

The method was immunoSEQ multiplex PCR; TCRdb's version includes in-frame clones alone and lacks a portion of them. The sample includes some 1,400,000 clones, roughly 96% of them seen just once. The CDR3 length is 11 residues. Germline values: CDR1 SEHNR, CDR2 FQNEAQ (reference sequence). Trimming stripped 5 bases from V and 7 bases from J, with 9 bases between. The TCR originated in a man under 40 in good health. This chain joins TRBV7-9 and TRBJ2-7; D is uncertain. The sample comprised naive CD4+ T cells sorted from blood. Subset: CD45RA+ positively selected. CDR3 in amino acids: CASSPYREQYF. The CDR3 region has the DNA TGTGCCAGCAGCCCTTATAGGGAGCAGTACTTC.